This entry lists 2 T cell receptor beta chains sequenced from one sample in a study of T cell changes during pregnancy in multiple sclerosis. Produced via immunoSEQ multiplex PCR; TCRdb's table is partial and in-frame only. Here the sample spans around 130,000 clones, roughly 92% being singletons. This specimen consisted of peripheral blood, obtained before pregnancy. Source of these receptors: a female donor with multiple sclerosis, enrolled in a pregnancy study.

The rearrangement links TRBV2 to TRBJ2-2; 7 positions agree with TRBD2. The junction had 11 bases not matched to a gene; V was cut back by 2 bases and J by 2 bases. Germline V gene sequence: CDR1 SNHLY, CDR2 FYNNEI. This CDR3 has 18 residues. The CDR3 nucleotides read TGTGCCAGCAGTGAAAGGTCTACTCTAGCGGTTAACACCGGGGAGCTGTTTTTT. This codes for CASSERSTLAVNTGELFF.

The genes are TRBV7-2 and TRBJ2-2, with a possible D match to TRBD1 (6 bases). This CDR3 contains 15 residues. V shed 3 bases and J shed 4 bases, with 12 bases lying between them. Germline V lookup: CDR1 SGHTA, CDR2 FQGNSA. As DNA, the CDR3 is TGTGCCAGCAGCTTGTACAGGGAGATCACCGGGGAGCTGTTTTTT. Encoded protein: CASSLYREITGELFF. Supplemented by reference TRBV7-2 and TRBJ2-2, the full variable domain reads GAGVSQSPSNKVTEKGKDVELRCDPISGHTALYWYRQSLGQGLEFLIYFQGNSAPDKSGLPSDRFSAERTGGSVSTLTIQRTQQEDSAVYLCASSLYREITGELFFGEGSRLTVL.